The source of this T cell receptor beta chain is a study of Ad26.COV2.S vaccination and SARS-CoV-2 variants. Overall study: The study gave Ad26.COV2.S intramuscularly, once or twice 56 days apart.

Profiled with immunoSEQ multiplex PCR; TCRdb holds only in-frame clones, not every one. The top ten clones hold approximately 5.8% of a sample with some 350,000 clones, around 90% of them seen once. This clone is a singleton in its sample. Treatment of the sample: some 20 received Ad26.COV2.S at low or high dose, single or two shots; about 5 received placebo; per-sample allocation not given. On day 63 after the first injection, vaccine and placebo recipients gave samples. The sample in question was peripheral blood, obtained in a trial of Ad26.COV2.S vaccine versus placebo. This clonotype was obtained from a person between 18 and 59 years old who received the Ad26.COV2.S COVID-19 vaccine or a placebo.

CDR3 amino acids: CASSVGDLGGTRKDTQYF. CDR3 in DNA: TGTGCCAGCAGCGTAGGAGACCTTGGGGGAACAAGGAAAGATACGCAGTATTTT. This chain joins TRBV9 and TRBJ2-3; D tentatively reads TRBD1 or TRBD2 (5 bases each). The CDR3 length is 18 residues. In germline, CDR1 is SGDLS, CDR2 YYNGEE. Trimming shortened V by 0 bases and J by 5 bases, and 22 bases separated the two germline ends.